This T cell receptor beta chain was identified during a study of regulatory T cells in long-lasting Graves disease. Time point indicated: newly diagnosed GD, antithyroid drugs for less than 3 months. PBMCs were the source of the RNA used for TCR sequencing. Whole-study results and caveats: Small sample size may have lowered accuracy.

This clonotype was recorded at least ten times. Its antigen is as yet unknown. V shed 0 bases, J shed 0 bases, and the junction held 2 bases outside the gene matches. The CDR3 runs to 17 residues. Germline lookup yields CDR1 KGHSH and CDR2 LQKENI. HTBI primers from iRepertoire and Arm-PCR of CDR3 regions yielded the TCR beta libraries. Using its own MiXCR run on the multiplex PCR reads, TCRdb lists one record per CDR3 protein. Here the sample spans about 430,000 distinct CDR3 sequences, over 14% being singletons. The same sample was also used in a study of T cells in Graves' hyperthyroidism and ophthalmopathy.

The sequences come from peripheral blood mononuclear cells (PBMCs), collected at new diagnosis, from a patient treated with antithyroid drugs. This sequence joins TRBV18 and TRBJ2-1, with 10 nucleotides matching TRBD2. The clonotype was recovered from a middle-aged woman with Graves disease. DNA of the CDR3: TGTGCCAGCTCACCACCGGCTAGCGGGAGCTCCTACAATGAGCAGTTCTTC. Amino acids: CASSPPASGSSYNEQFF. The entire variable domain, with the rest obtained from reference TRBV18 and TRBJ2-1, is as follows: NAGVMQNPRHLVRRRGQEARLRCSPMKGHSHVYWYRQLPEEGLKFMVYLQKENIIDESGMPKERFSAEFPKEGPSILRIQQVVRGDSAAYFCASSPPASGSSYNEQFFGPGTRLTVL.